Reported below is one T cell receptor beta chain. Its antigen is unidentified. Every TCR beta cDNA library bore unique molecular identifiers. One entry per CDR3 protein, called by TCRdb with MiXCR from the PCR reads. The sample lists about 150,000 distinct CDR3 sequences, approximately 30% occurring once. This sample was taken from a study of post-analysis software for immune sequencing data. Study information: Patients had relapsing-remitting, secondary progressive or progressive-relapsing multiple sclerosis; some lacked subtype. Study-wide points: The F measure placed samples prepared in the same batch into strongly shared clusters.

The TCR originated in a girl under 18 with multiple sclerosis. The sample taken for sequencing was blood.

As DNA, the CDR3 is TGTGCCAGCAGACCTAAGCGGGACAACAATGAGCAGTTCTTC. It translates to CASRPKRDNNEQFF. The rearrangement joins TRBV7-2 to TRBJ2-1; maybe TRBD2 (7 bases). Germline assignment: CDR1 SGHTA and CDR2 FQGNSA. The CDR3 length is 14 residues. V shed 6 bases and J shed 5 bases, with 14 bases lying between them. Variable domain in full (rest from reference TRBV7-2 and TRBJ2-1): GAGVSQSPSNKVTEKGKDVELRCDPISGHTALYWYRQSLGQGLEFLIYFQGNSAPDKSGLPSDRFSAERTGGSVSTLTIQRTQQEDSAVYLCASRPKRDNNEQFFGPGTRLTVL.